This TCR beta chain was identified in a study of regulatory T cells in long-lasting Graves disease. Assembly of TCR beta libraries relied on iRepertoire HTBI primers together with Arm-PCR of CDR3 regions. TCRdb independently ran MiXCR on the multiplex PCR reads; one entry per CDR3 protein. The sample carries around 450,000 distinct CDR3 sequences, approximately 15% recorded once. Details on this clonotype: What it binds is not known.

Time point denoted: newly diagnosed GD, antithyroid drugs for less than 3 months. Construction of the TCR library relied on RNA isolated from PBMCs. Study-wide results and caveats: Newly diagnosed Graves' patients had higher TCR diversity than persistent ones.

This sample also belongs to another study, concerning T cells in Graves' hyperthyroidism and ophthalmopathy. That source adds: The hyperthyroidism patients had all been newly diagnosed, and their disease duration was under 2 months. Their ages ranged from 18 to 65 years.

The source was peripheral blood mononuclear cells (PBMCs), collected at new diagnosis, from a patient treated with antithyroid drugs. This clonotype originated in a woman aged 25 to 45 with Graves disease.

CDR3 in DNA: TGCGCCAGCAGCCACCCGGGACAGGGGGCGAGAGGGGCCAACGTCCTGACTTTC. Encoded protein: CASSHPGQGARGANVLTF. This chain links TRBV4-1 with TRBJ2-6; 12 bases line up with TRBD1. Looked up from germline, CDR1 is MGHRA and CDR2 is YSYEKL. The V gene end was trimmed by 3 bases and the J gene end by 4 bases; junction bases not matched to a gene: 7. The CDR3 runs to 18 residues.